The 21 T cell receptor beta chains reported below all come from one sample, sequenced in a study of CD8+CD57+ T cells in acquired aplastic anemia. It was patients with CD8+CD57+ cell expansion by flow cytometry who were chosen for sequencing. Genomic DNA acted as the template from which TCR beta VDJ combination and CDR3 sequence profiling were carried out. Each CDR3 protein is one row after TCRdb ran MiXCR on the reads. The table shows about 160,000 distinct CDR3 sequences, with approximately 44% occurring only once. Source material: sorted CD4+, CD8+, or CD8+CD57+ T cells (not recorded which) from PBMCs. The origin of the receptors is a human donor with aplastic anemia.

In regard to this clonotype: A much bigger clone sits one base away, suggesting this may be a read error. This chain links TRBV15 with TRBJ2-6; 7 positions agree with TRBD1. Germline assignment: CDR1 LNHNV and CDR2 YYDKDF (reference sequence). This CDR3 comprises 16 residues. V gave up 1 base and J gave up 3 bases; unmatched junction bases: 3. CDR3 sequence (DNA): TGTGCCACCAGCAGAGTTACAGGGGATGGGGCCAACGTCCTGACTTTC. It translates to CATSRVTGDGANVLTF.

The chain has TRBV10-2 and TRBJ2-1; TRBD2 aligns across 12 bases. With V trimmed by 3 bases and J by 1 base, 4 bases remained unmatched. The germline gives CDR1 WSHSY, CDR2 SAAADI. The CDR3 is made up of 17 amino acids. The CDR3 bases are TGCGCCAGCAGTGACTGGACTAGCGGGAAGTCCTACAATGAGCAGTTCTTC. The encoded protein is CASSDWTSGKSYNEQFF.

A word on this clonotype: The conserved phenylalanine or tryptophan normally closing the CDR3 is absent here, so this likely arose from a read error. The chain couples TRBV5-4 to TRBJ1-5; no clear D gene. Per the germline V gene, CDR1 is SGHNT and CDR2 is YYREEE (reference sequence). The length of the CDR3 is 14 residues. Trimming left V 0 bases short and J 3 bases short, with 7 bases between. The chain's CDR3 is CASSLDPLNQPQHS. DNA for the CDR3: TGTGCCAGCAGCTTGGACCCTCTCAATCAGCCCCAGCATTCT.

The chain uses TRBV5-1 and TRBJ1-5; weak D call: TRBD1 (5 bases). This CDR3 spans 14 amino acids. CDR1 is SGHRS, CDR2 YFSETQ, per germline. The ends were cut back, 2 bases at V and 6 bases at J, with 12 bases in the middle. The chain's CDR3 is CASSLVRESQPQHF. CDR3 DNA: TGCGCCAGCAGCTTAGTCAGGGAGAGTCAGCCCCAGCATTTT.

The rearrangement links TRBV29-1 to TRBJ2-5, with a weak D call TRBD2 (7 bases). This CDR3 has 14 amino acids. From germline, CDR1 is SQVTM and CDR2 ANQGSEA. The V and J ends lost 6 bases and 5 bases respectively, with 19 bases between them. Here the CDR3 reads CSVGPTGGGETQYF. CDR3 nucleotide sequence: TGCAGCGTAGGGCCCACGGGGGGCGGGGAGACCCAGTACTTC.

This rearrangement joins TRBV9 to TRBJ1-5; TRBD1 might be the D (5 bases). V shed 4 bases and J shed 4 bases, with 9 bases lying between them. The CDR3 contains 13 residues. Germline V gives CDR1 SGDLS, CDR2 YYNGEE. CDR3 DNA: TGTGCCAGCAGCCAGGGCCCGAATCAGCCCCAGCATTTT. This sequence encodes CASSQGPNQPQHF.

The CDR3 protein is CAISESLAGLAFF. As DNA, the CDR3 is TGTGCCATCAGTGAGTCCCTGGCCGGACTCGCTTTCTTT. V is TRBV10-3 and J is TRBJ1-1; D gene ambiguous. The V gene's germline CDR1 is ENHRY and CDR2 SYGVKD. V lost 0 bases and J lost 11, with 13 bases in between. CDR3 size: 13 residues.

The rearrangement links TRBV19 to TRBJ1-6, with D maybe TRBD1 (5 bases). Germline CDR1 and CDR2: LNHDA and SQIVND (reference sequence). CDR3 size: 12 residues. V lost 6 bases, J lost 10 bases, and 10 bases lay in between. The CDR3 bases are TGTGCCAGTAGGCAGGGAAGATCACCCCTCCACTTT. It codes for CASRQGRSPLHF.

Of note for this clonotype: Given the absence of the conserved phenylalanine or tryptophan at the CDR3 end, a read error is likely. The limits of the CDR3 on the DNA are not certain, so only TCRdb's listed CDR3 is given. The chain links TRBV24-1 to TRBJ1-3. Germline CDR1 reads KGHDR; CDR2 reads SFDVKD. The length of the CDR3 is 10 amino acids, counting both ends. This chain's CDR3 is CATSDSGRGP.

This clonotype appeared a few times. The genes are TRBV18 and TRBJ2-1, with D perhaps matching TRBD1 (6 bases). Germline loops: CDR1 KGHSH, CDR2 LQKENI. Trimming removed 8 bases at V and 8 bases at J, with 13 bases between. CDR3 length: 12 amino acids. The CDR3 region has the DNA TGTGCCAGCGGGGGACACTCGGATGAGCAGTTCTTC. Its translation is CASGGHSDEQFF.

Ten or more counts support this clonotype. V is TRBV6-5 and J is TRBJ1-1; 8 nucleotides line up with TRBD1. The CDR3 sequence is 12 residues long. The germline V gene encodes CDR1 MNHEY and CDR2 SVGAGI. Trimming took 7 bases from V and 8 from J; bases not matched to a gene: 6. This chain's CDR3 is CASTTGGLEAFF. As DNA, the CDR3 is TGTGCCAGCACTACAGGGGGATTAGAAGCTTTCTTT.

This clonotype was observed many times. The V and J genes are TRBV27 and TRBJ1-1; 9 positions agree with TRBD1. J gave up 4 bases and V 3 bases, and 6 bases lay outside the gene matches. The germline V gene encodes CDR1 MNHEY and CDR2 SMNVEV (reference sequence). The CDR3 has 15 amino acids. The chain's CDR3 is CASSFATGGGTEAFF. The CDR3 DNA reads as TGTGCCAGCAGTTTTGCGACAGGGGGAGGCACTGAAGCTTTCTTT.

The chain carries TRBV11-1 and TRBJ2-1; 12 bases are a match to TRBD2. Trimming took 5 bases from V and 3 from J; bases not matched to a gene: 8. Germline lookup yields CDR1 SGHAT and CDR2 FQDESV (reference sequence). The CDR3 length is 17 residues. CDR3 bases: TGTGCCAGCAGCGTTTCTAGCGGGGGGGCTAACTACAATGAGCAGTTCTTC. Encoded protein: CASSVSSGGANYNEQFF.

This chain links TRBV2 with TRBJ1-2; 10 bases are a match to TRBD1. Germline loops: CDR1 SNHLY, CDR2 FYNNEI. The CDR3 runs to 15 residues. Trimming removed 5 bases from V and 5 bases from J; junction bases left unmatched: 8. CDR3 region: CASSLRRQGAYGYTF. The DNA for the CDR3 is TGTGCCAGCAGTCTCCGGAGACAGGGGGCTTATGGCTACACCTTC.

The V gene is TRBV29-1, the J gene TRBJ2-7; D is uncertain. The CDR3 is 13 amino acids. V was cut by 8 bases and J by 4 bases, with 18 bases left in between. Per the germline V gene, CDR1 is SQVTM and CDR2 is ANQGSEA. CDR3 residues: CSRSRRRPYEQYF. The CDR3 nucleotides read TGCAGCAGGTCCAGGCGGCGGCCGTACGAGCAGTACTTC.

The gene calls are TRBV15 and TRBJ2-1; TRBD1 matches at 7 bases. Germline V gives CDR1 LNHNV, CDR2 YYDKDF (reference sequence). This CDR3 spans 15 amino acids. Germline trimming cut 3 bases from V and 5 bases from J; bases unmatched to any gene: 7. DNA for the CDR3: TGTGCCACCAGCAGGGGCCAGGGGGTCCACAATGAGCAGTTCTTC. Amino acids: CATSRGQGVHNEQFF. Variable domain in full (rest from reference TRBV15 and TRBJ2-1): DAMVIQNPRYQVTQFGKPVTLSCSQTLNHNVMYWYQQKSSQAPKLLFHYYDKDFNNEADTPDNFQSRRPNTSFCFLDIRSPGLGDTAMYLCATSRGQGVHNEQFFGPGTRLTVL.

This clonotype has a count of ten or more. The genes are TRBV15 and TRBJ2-1, with D perhaps given as TRBD1 or TRBD2 (6 bases each). Germline V gene data show CDR1 as LNHNV and CDR2 as YYDKDF (reference sequence). With 1 base removed from V and 6 bases from J, the gap between germline ends came to 19 bases. This CDR3 has 17 residues. In nucleotides, the CDR3 is TGTGCCACCAGCAGAGGGCCCAAGGGGGGTGGTGGCAATGAGCAGTTCTTC. Protein product: CATSRGPKGGGGNEQFF.

The table lists this clonotype with many counts. The rearrangement uses TRBV2 and TRBJ1-6; D is ambiguous. CDR3 size: 14 residues. The germline gives CDR1 SNHLY, CDR2 FYNNEI. Trimming left V 9 bases short and J 5 bases short, with 14 bases between. CDR3 protein: CASVLLVDNSPLHF. CDR3 bases: TGTGCCAGTGTCCTCCTTGTTGATAATTCACCCCTCCACTTT.

This sequence joins TRBV10-3 and TRBJ2-2; a possible D gene is TRBD2 (6 bases). Per the germline V gene, CDR1 is ENHRY and CDR2 is SYGVKD. V lost 3 bases, J lost 3 bases, and 11 bases lay in between. The CDR3 covers 15 residues. This CDR3 reads CAISDGRSDTGELFF. Here the CDR3 DNA reads TGTGCCATCAGTGATGGGAGGAGCGACACCGGGGAGCTGTTTTTT.

A word on this clonotype: Just one base apart from a much larger clone, this may be a read error. The V call is TRBV3-1, the J call TRBJ1-2, with D unclear. CDR3 length: 13 amino acids. The germline CDR1 and CDR2 sequences are LGHDT and YNNKEL (reference sequence). V gave up 0 bases and J gave up 2 bases, with 4 bases separating them. For the CDR3, the DNA is TGTGCCAGCAGCCAAGACCAAAACTATGGCTACACCTTC. Its translation: CASSQDQNYGYTF.

This clonotype was observed a few times. The V call is TRBV2, the J call TRBJ1-2; 8 bases are a match to TRBD1. The CDR3 contains 14 residues. Germline values: CDR1 SNHLY, CDR2 FYNNEI. V lost 6 bases to trimming and J lost 2 bases; unmatched junction nucleotides: 5. This CDR3 reads CASSRGRWNYGYTF. CDR3 bases: TGTGCCAGCAGCAGGGGGCGGTGGAACTATGGCTACACCTTC.